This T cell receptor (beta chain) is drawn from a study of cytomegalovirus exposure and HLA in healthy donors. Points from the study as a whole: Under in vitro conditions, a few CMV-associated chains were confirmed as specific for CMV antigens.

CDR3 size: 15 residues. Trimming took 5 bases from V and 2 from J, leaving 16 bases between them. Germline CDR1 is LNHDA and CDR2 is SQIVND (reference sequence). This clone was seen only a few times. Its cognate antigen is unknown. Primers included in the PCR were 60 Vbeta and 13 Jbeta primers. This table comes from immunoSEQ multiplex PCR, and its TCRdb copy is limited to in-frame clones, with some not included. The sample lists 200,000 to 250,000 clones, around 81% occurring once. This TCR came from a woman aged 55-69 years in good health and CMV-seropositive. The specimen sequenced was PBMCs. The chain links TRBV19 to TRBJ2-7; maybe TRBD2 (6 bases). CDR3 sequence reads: CASSPFGGNTYEQYF. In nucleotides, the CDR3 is TGTGCCAGTAGTCCCTTTGGGGGGAACACCTACGAGCAGTACTTC.